Listed here are 32 T cell receptor beta chains from one sample, sequenced in a study of blood T cell repertoires in COVID-19. Here immunoSEQ multiplex PCR was the method, and the copy in TCRdb shows in-frame clones only, minus some. This table has some 220,000 clones, 65% to 85% appearing once. Input material: peripheral blood. The receptors were sampled from a human donor in a cohort sampled during active COVID-19.

The chain links TRBV11-2 to TRBJ2-7, with 9 bases aligning to TRBD2. The CDR3 is made up of 18 amino acids. Germline loops: CDR1 SGHAT, CDR2 FQNNGV. V gave up 1 base and J gave up 0 bases; unmatched junction bases: 10. Written as DNA, the CDR3 is TGTGCCAGCAGCTTAGCCCCGGGGACTAGCCCAAGCTCCTACGAGCAGTACTTC. Its translation is CASSLAPGTSPSSYEQYF.

The chain is built from TRBV10-3 and TRBJ1-2; 7 positions agree with TRBD1. After removal of 11 bases from V and 6 bases from J, the junction contained 15 bases not matched to a gene. The CDR3 covers 14 residues. From germline, CDR1 is ENHRY and CDR2 SYGVKD. The CDR3 sequence is CAATPGGEWDGYTF. The CDR3 nucleotides read TGTGCCGCGACGCCAGGGGGAGAATGGGATGGCTACACCTTC.

This chain links TRBV3-1 (or the pseudogene TRBV3-2) with TRBJ2-5, with 8 bases lining up with TRBD1. J was trimmed by 5 bases and V by 4 bases; bases with no gene match: 6. The V gene's germline CDR1 is LGHDT and CDR2 YNNKEL (reference sequence). This CDR3 has 14 residues. In nucleotides, the CDR3 is TGTGCCAGCAGCCGGATTTACAGGGGGGAGACCCAGTACTTC. Residues: CASSRIYRGETQYF.

J is TRBJ2-7 and V is TRBV28, with TRBD1 identical over 7 bases. With 8 bases clipped from V and 2 bases from J, the junction kept 0 bases outside the gene matches. The CDR3 runs to 11 residues. Germline loops: CDR1 MDHEN, CDR2 SYDVKM. CDR3 coding DNA: TGTGCCAGCCAGGGGGCCTACGAGCAGTACTTC. Protein product: CASQGAYEQYF.

This chain connects TRBV11-2 to TRBJ1-3; D call uncertain. The CDR3 spans 14 residues. CDR1 and CDR2 (germline): SGHAT, FQNNGV. Trimming pared 3 bases from V and 0 bases from J, leaving 6 bases between. The CDR3 coding sequence is TGTGCCAGCAGCTTCGGTAGCTCTGGAAACACCATATATTTT. Protein: CASSFGSSGNTIYF.

This clone has only one observation. The rearrangement joins TRBV6-6 to TRBJ2-3; D may be TRBD2 (5 bases). CDR3 length: 13 amino acids. V gave up 5 bases and J gave up 1 base, with 7 bases separating them. Germline CDR1 MNHNY, CDR2 SVGAGI (reference sequence). The CDR3 protein is CASSQEGTDTQYF. The CDR3 DNA is TGTGCCAGCAGTCAGGAGGGCACAGATACGCAGTATTTT.

V gene TRBV6-6 combines with J gene TRBJ1-5; tentatively, D is TRBD1 (5 bases). In germline, CDR1 is MNHNY, CDR2 SVGAGI (reference sequence). V lost 2 bases to trimming and J lost 5 bases, with 13 bases between them. The CDR3 contains 15 residues. CDR3 DNA sequence: TGTGCCAGCAGTTACCCGCAGGGCTCGGATCAGCCCCAGCATTTT. Amino acids: CASSYPQGSDQPQHF.

This clone was counted ten times or more. The chain recombines TRBV25-1 with TRBJ2-5; D perhaps matches TRBD1 (5 bases). Trimming took 7 bases from V and 5 from J, leaving 8 bases between them. This CDR3 has 11 amino acids. The germline CDR1 and CDR2 sequences are MGHDK and SYGVNS. CDR3 DNA: TGTGCCAGCATGGGGCCGGAGACCCAGTACTTC. This translates into CASMGPETQYF.

The chain has TRBV9 and TRBJ1-2; D not resolved. Germline V CDR1 and CDR2: SGDLS, YYNGEE. Trimming took off 4 bases at V and 4 bases at J, with 11 bases between the two ends. CDR3 length: 13 residues. This CDR3 reads CASSPDAGYGYTF. CDR3 nucleotide sequence: TGTGCCAGCAGCCCCGACGCGGGCTATGGCTACACCTTC.

This sequence joins TRBV5-4 and TRBJ1-1; 10 bases fit TRBD1. V was pared by 0 bases and J by 1 base, with 9 bases of the junction left unmatched. CDR3 length: 18 residues. Per germline, CDR1 SGHNT and CDR2 YYREEE (reference sequence). This CDR3 reads CASSLGTGGGLRNTEAFF. The CDR3 DNA reads TGTGCCAGCAGCTTGGGGACAGGGGGAGGACTAAGGAACACTGAAGCTTTCTTT.

This clone appeared a single time. The rearrangement links TRBV5-8 to TRBJ2-7; D is unclear. Germline lookup yields CDR1 SGHTS and CDR2 YDEGEE. Between the trimmed V and J ends, which lost 2 bases and 2 bases, there was a span of 8 bases. The CDR3 extends over 13 amino acids. CDR3 region: CASSFKQAYEQYF. As DNA, the CDR3 is TGTGCCAGCAGCTTCAAGCAGGCCTACGAGCAGTACTTC.

The V call is TRBV25-1, the J call TRBJ2-7, with 7 bases fitting TRBD1. CDR1 is MGHDK, CDR2 SYGVNS, per germline. The CDR3 consists of 15 residues. With V trimmed by 3 bases and J by 4 bases, 9 bases remained unmatched. CDR3 nucleotides: TGTGCCAGCAGTGACCCCGGGACAGCGATGTACGAGCAGTACTTC. Encoded protein: CASSDPGTAMYEQYF.

The chain combines TRBV6-5 with TRBJ2-7; D is undetermined. Germline CDR1 reads MNHEY; CDR2 reads SVGAGI. This CDR3 has 15 residues. Trimming pared 2 bases from V and 4 bases from J, leaving 15 bases between. CDR3 DNA: TGTGCCAGCAGTTACGGGCAGACCCGGCCTTACGAGCAGTACTTC. Translation gives CASSYGQTRPYEQYF.

The J gene is TRBJ1-1, the V gene TRBV19, with D tentatively TRBD1 (6 bases). Trimming pared 10 bases from V and 10 bases from J, leaving 16 bases between. The CDR3 spans 11 residues. Germline lookup yields CDR1 LNHDA and CDR2 SQIVND (reference sequence). The CDR3 sequence: CATRSGGPAFF. In nucleotides, the CDR3 is TGTGCCACTCGAAGCGGGGGCCCAGCTTTCTTT.

The rearrangement joins TRBV5-1 to TRBJ2-2, with D perhaps TRBD2 (5 bases). The V end was cut by 5 bases, the J end by 6 bases, with 20 bases between. This CDR3 is built from 16 residues. Germline values: CDR1 SGHRS, CDR2 YFSETQ. CDR3 coding DNA: TGCGCCAGCAGTCCCACGGGGAAAGCGATGGCCGGGGAGCTGTTTTTT. It encodes CASSPTGKAMAGELFF.

The chain couples TRBV5-1 to TRBJ1-1; the D is unclear. This CDR3 region has 15 residues. Trimming removed 4 bases from V and 1 base from J, with 14 bases in between. Germline V lookup: CDR1 SGHRS, CDR2 YFSETQ. DNA for the CDR3: TGCGCCAGCAGCCCCCACGCGGGCGGGAACACTGAAGCTTTCTTT. This gives the protein CASSPHAGGNTEAFF.

This clone was found a few times. The chain uses TRBV27 and TRBJ2-3; 11 bases match TRBD2. J lost 0 bases, V lost 5 bases, and 4 bases had no gene match. The V gene's germline CDR1 is MNHEY and CDR2 SMNVEV (reference sequence). CDR3 length: 16 residues. In DNA, the CDR3 is TGTGCCAGCAGTGCCCTAGCGGGAGGAAGCACAGATACGCAGTATTTT. This sequence encodes CASSALAGGSTDTQYF.

The V call is TRBV5-6, the J call TRBJ1-2, with D tentatively TRBD1 (5 bases). Germline assignment: CDR1 SGHDT and CDR2 YYEEEE. This CDR3 comprises 12 residues. The V end was cut by 4 bases, the J end by 6 bases, with 10 bases between. CDR3 loop: CASSAQGHGYTF. CDR3 nucleotides: TGTGCCAGCAGCGCGCAGGGCCATGGCTACACCTTC.

The chain is built from TRBV2 and TRBJ2-5; TRBD2 matches at 14 bases. The germline CDR1 and CDR2 sequences are SNHLY and FYNNEI. The junction had 3 bases not matched to a gene; V was cut back by 5 bases and J by 1 base. This CDR3 is built from 16 residues. The CDR3 sequence: CASSRGLAGAQETQYF. The CDR3 region has the DNA TGTGCCAGCAGTCGGGGACTAGCGGGGGCCCAAGAGACCCAGTACTTC.

J is TRBJ2-3 and V is TRBV5-1; 8 nucleotides agree with TRBD1. Unmatched junction bases numbered 7, after V lost 4 bases and J lost 3 bases. Germline V CDR1 and CDR2: SGHRS, YFSETQ. The CDR3 runs to 15 residues. The DNA for the CDR3 is TGCGCCAGCAGCCCCGACAGGGGTAGAACAGATACGCAGTATTTT. Translating it yields CASSPDRGRTDTQYF.

The chain combines TRBV29-1 with TRBJ1-1; 9 bases fit TRBD1. Germline lookup yields CDR1 SQVTM and CDR2 ANQGSEA. The trim removed 6 bases at V and 3 bases at J, leaving 5 bases unmatched. This CDR3 has 13 amino acids. This chain's CDR3 is CSVRTGEYTEAFF. Here the CDR3 DNA reads TGCAGCGTGCGGACAGGGGAATACACTGAAGCTTTCTTT.

The chain joins TRBV3-1 (or the pseudogene TRBV3-2) to TRBJ2-3, with 9 bases matching TRBD2. Per the germline V gene, CDR1 is LGHDT and CDR2 is YNNKEL (reference sequence). The CDR3 has 18 residues. V was clipped by 5 bases and J by 2 bases; unmatched bases: 14. The CDR3 nucleotides are TGTGCCAGCAGCGACTTCCTACCGACTAGCGGCCACACAGATACGCAGTATTTT. Translated, it gives CASSDFLPTSGHTDTQYF.

The CDR3 DNA reads TGCGCCAGCAGCCAGAGCCTAGCGCAATACAATGAGCAGTTCTTC. Its protein is CASSQSLAQYNEQFF. This chain joins TRBV4-1 and TRBJ2-1; D is possibly TRBD2 (6 bases). V shed 3 bases and J shed 4 bases, with 13 bases lying between them. The CDR3 totals 15 residues. Germline V lookup: CDR1 MGHRA, CDR2 YSYEKL.

As for this clone: At the DNA level, this CDR3 is encoded by other sequences in the same sample as well. V and J are TRBV5-1 and TRBJ2-7; perhaps TRBD1 as D (5 bases). The V end lost 0 bases, the J end lost 1 base, and 11 bases lay between the germline ends. CDR1 SGHRS and CDR2 YFSETQ come from the germline V gene. CDR3 length: 15 residues. CDR3 DNA: TGCGCCAGCAGCTTGGGGCAGGGCTTTTCCTACGAGCAGTACTTC. Translating it yields CASSLGQGFSYEQYF.

The V gene is TRBV30, the J gene TRBJ2-7; perhaps TRBD1 as D (6 bases). The germline gives CDR1 GTSNPN, CDR2 SVGIG (reference sequence). The CDR3 is made up of 13 amino acids. V was shortened by 0 bases and J by 6 bases, with 12 bases between the two germline ends. The CDR3 loop reads CAWSVLPGAEQYF. The CDR3 DNA sequence: TGTGCCTGGAGTGTACTCCCAGGGGCCGAGCAGTACTTC.

CDR3 in amino acids: CAWSVFSGGASDTQYF. The CDR3 nucleotides are TGTGCCTGGAGTGTATTCAGCGGGGGGGCATCAGATACGCAGTATTTT. This chain connects TRBV30 to TRBJ2-3; 10 nucleotides line up with TRBD2. Trimming at V came to 0 bases and at J to 4 bases, leaving 7 bases not matched to a gene. The CDR3 is made up of 16 amino acids. CDR1 is GTSNPN, CDR2 SVGIG, per germline (reference sequence).

The rearrangement links TRBV30 to TRBJ1-2; possibly TRBD1 for D (6 bases). Germline V gives CDR1 GTSNPN, CDR2 SVGIG (reference sequence). The V end lost 7 bases, the J end lost 9 bases, and 27 bases lay between the germline ends. This CDR3 has 15 residues. The CDR3 region has the DNA TGTGCCTCCATCGGACAGACAGCCCAGAGTAATAGCTACACCTTC. This codes for CASIGQTAQSNSYTF.

The CDR3 sequence: CASRHHTDTQYF. The CDR3 DNA follows: TGTGCCAGCAGACACCACACAGATACGCAGTATTTT. The chain employs TRBV19 and TRBJ2-3; no firm D call. V dropped 9 bases and J dropped 2 bases, with 9 bases sitting between them. The CDR3 extends over 12 amino acids. CDR1 and CDR2 (germline): LNHDA, SQIVND (reference sequence). Drawing the rest from reference TRBV19 and TRBJ2-3, the complete variable domain is DGGITQSPKYLFRKEGQNVTLSCEQNLNHDAMYWYRQDPGQGLRLIYYSQIVNDFQKGDIAEGYSVSREKKESFPLTVTSAQKNPTAFYLCASRHHTDTQYFGPGTRLTVL.

The J gene is TRBJ2-5, the V gene TRBV7-6; 7 nucleotides agree with TRBD1. Germline CDR1 is SGHVS and CDR2 is FNYEAQ. Trimming took 2 bases from V and 3 from J; bases not matched to a gene: 6. CDR3 size: 15 residues. Written as DNA, the CDR3 is TGTGCCAGCAGCTTATTCCTGACAGGGAAAGAGACCCAGTACTTC. It translates to CASSLFLTGKETQYF.

About this clone itself: An end of the junction does not agree with germline; a read error may underlie this. The chain links TRBV7-7 to TRBJ2-3; D is possibly TRBD1 (6 bases). This CDR3 spans 15 amino acids. The germline V gene has CDR1 SSHAT and CDR2 FNYEAQ (reference sequence). The CDR3 here is CASSVGLGATDTQYF. CDR3 bases: TGTGCTAGCAGCGTAGGCCTGGGGGCCACAGATACGCAGTATTTT.

The chain links TRBV3-1 (or the pseudogene TRBV3-2) to TRBJ2-2, with a possible D match to TRBD1 (6 bases). The CDR3 consists of 14 residues. V lost 4 bases to trimming and J lost 2 bases, with 8 bases between them. Looked up from germline, CDR1 is LGHDT and CDR2 is YNNKEL (reference sequence). In DNA form, the CDR3 reads TGTGCCAGCAGCCTCAGGGGCAACACCGGGGAGCTGTTTTTT. Residues: CASSLRGNTGELFF.

This clone appeared a single time. The chain couples TRBV5-1 to TRBJ2-7; 13 bases are a match to TRBD2. The V and J ends lost 3 bases and 0 bases, in that order; junction bases with no gene match: 3. Germline values: CDR1 SGHRS, CDR2 YFSETQ. The CDR3 loop spans 16 amino acids. This CDR3 is CASSWGLAGSSYEQYF. The CDR3 DNA reads TGCGCCAGCAGCTGGGGACTAGCGGGGAGCTCCTACGAGCAGTACTTC. Full variable domain (outside the CDR3, taken from reference TRBV5-1 and TRBJ2-7): KAGVTQTPRYLIKTRGQQVTLSCSPISGHRSVSWYQQTPGQGLQFLFEYFSETQRNKGNFPGRFSGRQFSNSRSEMNVSTLELGDSALYLCASSWGLAGSSYEQYFGPGTRLTVT.